This T cell receptor (beta chain) was sequenced during a study of regulatory T cells in long-lasting Graves disease. Construction of TCR beta libraries relied on iRepertoire HTBI primers and on Arm-PCR targeting CDR3 regions. TCRdb used MiXCR to reprocess the multiplex PCR reads, holding one entry per CDR3 protein. The data contain about 340,000 distinct CDR3 sequences, roughly a fifth of them seen just once; the ten biggest clones take up less than 35%. The germline V gene has CDR1 SNHLY and CDR2 FYNNEI. This CDR3 has 15 residues. V dropped 5 bases and J dropped 1; count of bases not matched to a gene: 6. This clonotype was counted many times. What it binds is unknown. Specified time point: persistent/refractory GD, antithyroid drugs over 5 years with positive TRAb. Making the TCR library involved RNA that had been extracted from PBMCs. Whole-study findings and limits: The TCR repertoire of persistent Graves' patients was less diverse than that of newly diagnosed ones.

The J gene is TRBJ1-1, the V gene TRBV2; the match to TRBD1 covers 8 bases. Sequenced here: peripheral blood mononuclear cells (PBMCs), sampled when the disease was refractory, from a patient treated with antithyroid drugs. The clonotype was recovered from a female donor with Graves disease. This CDR3 reads CASSKPGGRNTEAFF. CDR3 coding DNA: TGTGCCAGCAGTAAGCCAGGGGGCCGGAACACTGAAGCTTTCTTT.